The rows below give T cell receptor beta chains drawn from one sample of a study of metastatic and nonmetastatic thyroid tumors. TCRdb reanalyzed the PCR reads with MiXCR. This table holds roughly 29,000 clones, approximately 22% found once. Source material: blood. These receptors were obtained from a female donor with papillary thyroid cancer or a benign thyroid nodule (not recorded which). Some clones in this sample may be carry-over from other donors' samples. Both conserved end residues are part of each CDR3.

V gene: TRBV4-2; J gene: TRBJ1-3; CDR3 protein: CASSRQQGKENTIYF
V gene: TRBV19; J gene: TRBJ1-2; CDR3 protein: CASSPAGRYGYTF
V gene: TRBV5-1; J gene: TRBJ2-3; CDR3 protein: CASSLEQAARTDTQYF
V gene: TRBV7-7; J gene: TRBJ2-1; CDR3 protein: CASSLRAGTGVRDEQFF
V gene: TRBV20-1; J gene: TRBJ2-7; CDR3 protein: CSARPRILGAQYF
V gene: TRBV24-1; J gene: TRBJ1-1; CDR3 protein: CATKAGLGNTEAFF
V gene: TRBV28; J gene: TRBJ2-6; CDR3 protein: CASTPGGTSGANVLTF
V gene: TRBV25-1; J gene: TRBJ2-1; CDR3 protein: CASSEYGGRGNNEQFF
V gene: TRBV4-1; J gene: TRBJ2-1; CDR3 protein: CASSKDFYNEQFF
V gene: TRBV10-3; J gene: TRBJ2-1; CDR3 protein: CAISRAGVEDEQFF
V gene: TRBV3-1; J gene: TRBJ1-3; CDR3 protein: CASSLGQIRNTIYF
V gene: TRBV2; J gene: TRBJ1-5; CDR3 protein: CASNLAIDQPQHF
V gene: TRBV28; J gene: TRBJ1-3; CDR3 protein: CASSLSPGNTIYF
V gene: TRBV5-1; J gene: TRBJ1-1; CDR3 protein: CASNRAGQLNTEAFF
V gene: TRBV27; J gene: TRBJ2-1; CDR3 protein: CASSLEGQGLSEQFF
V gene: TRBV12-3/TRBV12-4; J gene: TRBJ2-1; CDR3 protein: CASSSASGIYNEQFF
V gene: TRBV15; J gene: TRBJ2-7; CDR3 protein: CATRTTGQGAYEQYF
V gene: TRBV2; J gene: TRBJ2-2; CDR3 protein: CASRVGGARTGELFF
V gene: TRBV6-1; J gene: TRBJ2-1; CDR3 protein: CASSEQVAYEQFF
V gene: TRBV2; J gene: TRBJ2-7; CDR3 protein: CASGRDTVTYEQYF
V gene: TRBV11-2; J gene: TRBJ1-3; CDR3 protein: CASSSLPAGNSGNTIYF
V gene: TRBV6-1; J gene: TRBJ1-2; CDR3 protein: CASPRAGPYGYTF
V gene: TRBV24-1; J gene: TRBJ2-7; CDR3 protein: CATSDSTGGFHEQYF
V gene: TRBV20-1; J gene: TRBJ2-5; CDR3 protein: CSASLILTRGVQETQYF
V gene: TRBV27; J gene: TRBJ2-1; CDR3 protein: CASSVVSPYNEQFF
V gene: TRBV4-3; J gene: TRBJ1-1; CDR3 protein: CASSQGSGDGSRPWNTEAFF
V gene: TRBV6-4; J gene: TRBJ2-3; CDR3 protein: CASKPASTDTQYF
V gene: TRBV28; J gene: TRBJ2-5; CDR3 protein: CASSTEGQTETQYF
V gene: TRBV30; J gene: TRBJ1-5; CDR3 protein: CAWSVPGAGQPQHF
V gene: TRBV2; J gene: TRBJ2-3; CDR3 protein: CASGGASLDTQYF
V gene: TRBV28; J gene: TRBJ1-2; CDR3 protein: CASSKYPTSYGYTF
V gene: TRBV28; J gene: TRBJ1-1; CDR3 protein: CASRPSGTGVNTEAFF
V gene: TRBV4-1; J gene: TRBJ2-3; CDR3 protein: CASRHMGGASTDTQYF
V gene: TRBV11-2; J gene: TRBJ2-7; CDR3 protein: CASSETVTRVGEQYF
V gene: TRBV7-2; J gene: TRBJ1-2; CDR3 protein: CASSLDSSNYGYTF
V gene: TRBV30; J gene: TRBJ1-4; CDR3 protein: CASRGGRGKERLFF
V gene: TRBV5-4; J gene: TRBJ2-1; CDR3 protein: CASSLGEGRNEQFF
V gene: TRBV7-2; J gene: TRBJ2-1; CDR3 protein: CASSLASAARFNEQFF
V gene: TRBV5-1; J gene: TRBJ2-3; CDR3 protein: CASSLGTDPTDTQYF
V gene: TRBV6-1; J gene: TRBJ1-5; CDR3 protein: CARTFQRTDKPQHF
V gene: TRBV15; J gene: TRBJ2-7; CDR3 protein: CATSREKIRSVPSEQYF
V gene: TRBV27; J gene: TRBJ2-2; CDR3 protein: CASSPNTGGRTGELFF